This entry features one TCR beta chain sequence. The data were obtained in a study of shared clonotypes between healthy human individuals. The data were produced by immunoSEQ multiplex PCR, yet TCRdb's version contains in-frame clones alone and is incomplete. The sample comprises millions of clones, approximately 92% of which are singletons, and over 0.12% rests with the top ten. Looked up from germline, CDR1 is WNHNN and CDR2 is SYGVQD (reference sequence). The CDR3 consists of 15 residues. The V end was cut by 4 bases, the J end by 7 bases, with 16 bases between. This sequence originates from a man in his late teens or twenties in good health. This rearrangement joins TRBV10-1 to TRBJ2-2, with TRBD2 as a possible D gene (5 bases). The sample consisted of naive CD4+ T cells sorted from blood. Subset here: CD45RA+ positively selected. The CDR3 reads CASSGQLTGSGELFF. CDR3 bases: TGCGCCAGCAGTGGGCAGCTAACGGGGAGCGGGGAGCTGTTTTTT.